The 16 T cell receptor beta chains reported below all come from one sample, sequenced in a study of T-cell reconstitution after alpha-beta-depleted transplantation in children. Preparation of the TCRbeta library was carried out with unique molecular identifiers. TCRdb re-analysed the PCR reads in MiXCR, keeping a single row per CDR3 protein. Among a few hundred thousand distinct CDR3 sequences listed, 9.9% were seen once. Sample: PBMCs from the stem cell graft donor, taken from the stem cell graft. All receptors come from a human donor who donated a stem cell graft to a child with SCID.

In its sample, this clonotype was seen a few times. V and J are TRBV5-1 and TRBJ2-5; TRBD2 matches at 9 bases. V lost 0 bases to trimming and J lost 1 base; unmatched junction nucleotides: 4. Germline CDR1 and CDR2: SGHRS and YFSETQ. The length of the CDR3 is 16 residues. The CDR3 loop is CASSLALAGTQETQYF. The CDR3 DNA follows: TGCGCCAGCAGCTTGGCGCTAGCGGGGACCCAAGAGACCCAGTACTTC.

The rearrangement uses TRBV27 and TRBJ1-2, with 10 nucleotides matching TRBD1. Losses at the gene ends were 4 bases for V and 2 bases for J; bases not matched to a gene: 7. In germline, CDR1 is MNHEY, CDR2 SMNVEV (reference sequence). There are 16 residues in the CDR3. This CDR3 reads CASSSADRGANYGYTF. CDR3 DNA sequence: TGTGCCAGCAGTTCCGCGGACAGGGGGGCCAACTATGGCTACACCTTC.

The gene calls are TRBV5-1 and TRBJ1-4, with D perhaps matching TRBD1 (5 bases). The V end lost 3 bases, the J end lost 3 bases, and 9 bases lay between the germline ends. Germline lookup yields CDR1 SGHRS and CDR2 YFSETQ. This CDR3 has 14 residues. CDR3 sequence reads: CASSSAGANEKLFF. The CDR3 DNA reads as TGCGCCAGCAGCTCCGCGGGGGCTAATGAAAAACTGTTTTTT.

The rearrangement joins TRBV7-9 to TRBJ2-2; no clear D. Trimming took 2 bases from V and 8 from J, leaving 9 bases between them. The CDR3 loop spans 13 amino acids. Germline values: CDR1 SEHNR, CDR2 FQNEAQ (reference sequence). CDR3 DNA sequence: TGTGCCAGCAGCTTATTTGGCGGTGGGGAGCTGTTTTTT. Its protein product is CASSLFGGGELFF. The variable domain in full, with the rest retrieved from reference TRBV7-9 and TRBJ2-2, is DTGVSQNPRHKITKRGQNVTFRCDPISEHNRLYWYRQTLGQGPEFLTYFQNEAQLEKSRLLSDRFSAERPKGSFSTLEIQRTEQGDSAMYLCASSLFGGGELFFGEGSRLTVL.

Worth noting for this clonotype: One end of the junction fails to match germline, which may point to a read error. The CDR3 sequence is CASSSTDGPGNRQFF. The DNA for the CDR3 is TGTGCTAGCAGCTCTACGGATGGACCAGGGAATCGGCAGTTCTTC. The rearrangement uses TRBV7-7 and TRBJ2-1; TRBD1 is a possible D gene (5 bases). The CDR3 length is 15 residues. Germline V lookup: CDR1 SSHAT, CDR2 FNYEAQ (reference sequence).

This clonotype has more than one count but fewer than ten. The chain carries TRBV12-3 or TRBV12-4 and TRBJ2-5; TRBD1 matches at 8 bases. The CDR3 has 13 residues. V trimming: 6 bases; J trimming: 5 bases; junction bases outside the gene matches: 5. CDR3 amino acids: CASSWTGPETQYF. CDR3 nucleotides: TGTGCCAGCAGCTGGACAGGGCCGGAGACCCAGTACTTC.

This clonotype turned up a few times. V gene TRBV7-6 combines with J gene TRBJ1-1; D uncertain. Between the trimmed V and J ends, which lost 1 base and 5 bases, there was a span of 11 bases. The CDR3 runs to 14 residues. CDR1 SGHVS and CDR2 FNYEAQ come from the germline V gene. The CDR3, as DNA: TGTGCCAGCAGCTTAGAGGGCGTTCGGACTGAAGCTTTCTTT. It specifies CASSLEGVRTEAFF.

The chain links TRBV29-1 to TRBJ2-2; 7 positions match TRBD1. Germline V gene data show CDR1 as SQVTM and CDR2 as ANQGSEA. V trimming: 5 bases; J trimming: 3 bases; junction bases outside the gene matches: 3. The CDR3 has 13 residues. The DNA of the CDR3 is TGCAGCGTTCTCGACAGGGACACCGGGGAGCTGTTTTTT. Its protein is CSVLDRDTGELFF.

The chain links TRBV10-3 to TRBJ1-1, with D tentatively TRBD1 (5 bases). This CDR3 has 15 amino acids. Germline loops: CDR1 ENHRY, CDR2 SYGVKD. Trimming took off 5 bases at V and 0 bases at J, with 13 bases between the two ends. The CDR3 loop is CAISSGTDLNTEAFF. CDR3 in DNA: TGTGCCATCAGTTCCGGGACCGATTTGAACACTGAAGCTTTCTTT.

The sample holds many counts of this clonotype. The chain carries TRBV5-6 and TRBJ1-5; 7 bases are a match to TRBD1. Unmatched junction bases numbered 4, after V lost 4 bases and J lost 6 bases. The V gene's germline CDR1 is SGHDT and CDR2 YYEEEE. This CDR3 has 13 residues. The DNA of the CDR3 is TGTGCCAGCAGCACCGGGACAGCTCAGCCCCAGCATTTT. Translation: CASSTGTAQPQHF.

This clonotype was observed a few times. The chain recombines TRBV11-2 with TRBJ2-7; TRBD2 aligns across 7 bases. Germline V gene lookup returns CDR1 SGHAT and CDR2 FQNNGV. This CDR3 is built from 14 residues. J was trimmed by 3 bases and V by 6 bases; bases with no gene match: 8. CDR3 sequence (DNA): TGTGCCAGCAGGGTCAGGGAGGGTTTCTACGAGCAGTACTTC. Translation: CASRVREGFYEQYF.

This clonotype has a handful of counts. J is TRBJ2-1 and V is TRBV4-2, with 9 bases fitting TRBD2. The CDR3 is 17 residues long. The trim removed 5 bases at V and 2 bases at J, leaving 10 bases unmatched. CDR1 and CDR2 from the germline V gene are LGHNA and YNFKEQ. The CDR3 is CASSSNIAGEPYNEQFF. The DNA of the CDR3 is TGTGCCAGCAGCTCAAATATAGCGGGGGAACCCTACAATGAGCAGTTCTTC.

Concerning this clonotype: A read error may explain this, as a much larger clone is one base away. This chain uses TRBV2 with TRBJ2-3; D is possibly TRBD1 (6 bases). This CDR3 spans 14 amino acids. Per germline, CDR1 SNHLY and CDR2 FYNNEI. V lost 4 bases and J 6 bases, leaving 14 bases between the germline ends. The CDR3 protein is CASSVQLGADTQYF. CDR3 sequence (DNA): TGTGCCAGCAGTGTCCAGCTGGGGGCTGATACGCAGTATTTT.

The rearrangement uses TRBV20-1 and TRBJ2-7; 9 nucleotides agree with TRBD1. Germline lookup yields CDR1 DFQATT and CDR2 SNEGSKA (reference sequence). V shed 6 bases and J 4 bases; nucleotides not matched to a gene: 13. The CDR3 runs to 15 residues. The CDR3 DNA follows: TGCAGTGCCAGCATCCCGGGACAGGGATCGTACGAGCAGTACTTC. As protein: CSASIPGQGSYEQYF.

The chain joins TRBV12-3 or TRBV12-4 to TRBJ2-2; D is uncertain. The CDR3 is made up of 14 amino acids. V lost 2 bases to trimming and J lost 3 bases, with 7 bases between them. The DNA for the CDR3 is TGTGCCAGCAGTTTATTTTCCTACACCGGGGAGCTGTTTTTT. Translating it yields CASSLFSYTGELFF.

There are many counts of this clonotype. The rearrangement links TRBV20-1 to TRBJ1-1, with D maybe TRBD1 (5 bases). The CDR3 covers 15 residues. From germline, CDR1 is DFQATT and CDR2 SNEGSKA (reference sequence). Trimming left V 5 bases short and J 3 bases short, with 19 bases between. In nucleotides, the CDR3 is TGCAGTGCTCGGGGTCCCGGACGGGGCGACACTGAAGCTTTCTTT. Translating gives CSARGPGRGDTEAFF.